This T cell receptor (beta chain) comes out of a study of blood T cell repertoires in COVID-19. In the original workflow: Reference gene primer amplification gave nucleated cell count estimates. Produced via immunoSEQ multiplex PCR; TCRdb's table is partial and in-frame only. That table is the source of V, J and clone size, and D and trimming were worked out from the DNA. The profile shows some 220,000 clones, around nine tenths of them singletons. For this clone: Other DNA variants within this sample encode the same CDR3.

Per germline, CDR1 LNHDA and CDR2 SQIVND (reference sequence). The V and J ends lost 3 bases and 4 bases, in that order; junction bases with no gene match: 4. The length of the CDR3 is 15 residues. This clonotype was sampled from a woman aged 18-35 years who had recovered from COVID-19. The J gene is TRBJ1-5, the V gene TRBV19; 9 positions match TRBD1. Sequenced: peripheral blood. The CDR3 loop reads CASSITGGVNQPQHF. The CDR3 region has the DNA TGTGCCAGTAGTATTACAGGGGGCGTTAATCAGCCCCAGCATTTT.